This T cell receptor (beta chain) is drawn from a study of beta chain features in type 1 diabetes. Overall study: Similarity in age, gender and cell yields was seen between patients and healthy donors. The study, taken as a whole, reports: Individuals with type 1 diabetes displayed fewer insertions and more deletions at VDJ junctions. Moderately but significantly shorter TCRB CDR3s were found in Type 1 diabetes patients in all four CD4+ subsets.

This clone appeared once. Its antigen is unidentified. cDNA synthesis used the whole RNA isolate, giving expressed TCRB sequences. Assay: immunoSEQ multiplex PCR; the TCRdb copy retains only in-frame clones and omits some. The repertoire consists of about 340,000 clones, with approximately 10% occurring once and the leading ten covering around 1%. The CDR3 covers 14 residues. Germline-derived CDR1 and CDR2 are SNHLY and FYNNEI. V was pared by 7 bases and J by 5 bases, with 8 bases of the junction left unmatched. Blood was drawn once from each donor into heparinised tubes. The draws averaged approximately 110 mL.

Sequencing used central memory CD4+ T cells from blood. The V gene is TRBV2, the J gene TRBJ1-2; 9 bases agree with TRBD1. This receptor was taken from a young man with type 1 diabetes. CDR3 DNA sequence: TGTGCCAGCACCCGGGGGACAGGGCAATATGGCTACACCTTC. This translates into CASTRGTGQYGYTF.